What follows are 30 T cell receptor beta chains derived from one specimen sequenced in a study of T cell responses to AZD1222 COVID-19 vaccine. Only in-frame clones appear in the TCRdb table, and some are missing; sequencing was by immunoSEQ multiplex PCR. Here the sample spans roughly 97,000 clones, 89% being singletons. Source: peripheral blood, taken on day 0 of AZD1222 vaccination. Every receptor here comes from an adult in good health.

With respect to this clone: Different DNA sequences within this sample yield the same CDR3. V usage is TRBV7-9 and J usage is TRBJ2-2; possible D gene TRBD2, 6 bases. The germline V and J ends were trimmed by 1 base and 5 bases, with 8 bases remaining between them. Germline V gene lookup returns CDR1 SEHNR and CDR2 FQNEAQ (reference sequence). The CDR3 is made up of 14 amino acids. The CDR3 DNA sequence: TGTGCCAGCAGCTTAGGTGGAGGGACCGGGGAGCTGTTTTTT. This sequence encodes CASSLGGGTGELFF.

The genes are TRBV14 and TRBJ1-1; D not certain. Germline CDR1 SGHDN, CDR2 FVKESK. This CDR3 is built from 13 residues. The V gene lost 3 bases and the J gene lost 4 bases, with 9 bases spanning the gap. The DNA of the CDR3 is TGTGCCAGCAGCCAGACGCTGGGCACTGAAGCTTTCTTT. Its translation is CASSQTLGTEAFF. Filled out from reference TRBV14 and TRBJ1-1, the complete variable domain reads EAGVTQFPSHSVIEKGQTVTLRCDPISGHDNLYWYRRVMGKEIKFLLHFVKESKQDESGMPNNRFLAERTGGTYSTLKVQPAELEDSGVYFCASSQTLGTEAFFGQGTRLTVV.

V is TRBV2 and J is TRBJ1-2; 10 bases are shared with TRBD1. V lost 4 bases, J lost 4 bases, and 6 bases stayed unmatched. Germline V gene data show CDR1 as SNHLY and CDR2 as FYNNEI. The CDR3 consists of 15 residues. Here the CDR3 reads CASSGRTGGGYGYTF. Written as DNA, the CDR3 is TGTGCCAGCAGTGGGCGGACAGGGGGTGGCTATGGCTACACCTTC. The full variable domain, rest sourced from reference TRBV2 and TRBJ1-2, is EPEVTQTPSHQVTQMGQEVILRCVPISNHLYFYWYRQILGQKVEFLVSFYNNEISEKSEIFDDQFSVERPDGSNFTLKIRSTKLEDSAMYFCASSGRTGGGYGYTFGSGTRLTVV.

The CDR3 here is CASSKEGLVYGYTF. The CDR3 nucleotides read TGTGCCAGTAGTAAAGAGGGGCTGGTATATGGCTACACCTTC. The chain uses TRBV19 and TRBJ1-2, with TRBD1 as a possible D gene (5 bases). CDR1 and CDR2 (germline): LNHDA, SQIVND (reference sequence). The CDR3 contains 14 residues. Trimming took 4 bases from V and 5 from J, leaving 14 bases between them.

The chain combines TRBV19 with TRBJ1-3, with 8 bases identical to TRBD1. This CDR3 is 14 amino acids long. J lost 2 bases, V lost 4 bases, and 1 base had no gene match. Germline V lookup: CDR1 LNHDA, CDR2 SQIVND (reference sequence). As DNA, the CDR3 is TGTGCCAGTAGTAGACAGGGGACTGGAAACACCATATATTTT. Translation gives CASSRQGTGNTIYF.

The rearrangement joins TRBV11-3 to TRBJ2-5; TRBD2 might be the D (5 bases). V was trimmed by 5 bases and J by 5 bases, leaving 12 bases between them. The CDR3 is 13 residues long. Germline CDR1 SGHNT, CDR2 YENEEA. CDR3 nucleotide sequence: TGTGCCAGCAGCCCCGTCGGGGTGGAGACCCAGTACTTC. This gives the protein CASSPVGVETQYF.

Of note for this clone: The conserved closing phenylalanine or tryptophan is absent in this CDR3, likely reflecting a read error. The chain links TRBV2 to TRBJ1-6; TRBD1 agrees at 8 bases. The CDR3 spans 17 residues. V lost 7 bases to trimming and J lost 4 bases; unmatched junction nucleotides: 12. Looked up from germline, CDR1 is SNHLY and CDR2 is FYNNEI. The CDR3 spells CASTSPGQVVYNSPLHL. The CDR3 DNA reads TGTGCCAGCACAAGTCCGGGACAGGTTGTTTATAATTCACCCCTCCACCTT.

The chain links TRBV19 to TRBJ1-4; 9 bases fit TRBD1. The V gene's germline CDR1 is LNHDA and CDR2 SQIVND (reference sequence). This CDR3 is 18 amino acids long. Trimming took 3 bases from V and 7 from J; bases not matched to a gene: 15. CDR3 nucleotide sequence: TGTGCCAGTAGTATCGGGGGACTGACGACAGGGGGAGGTGAAAAACTGTTTTTT. It translates to CASSIGGLTTGGGEKLFF.

This chain links TRBV11-2 with TRBJ2-2; tentatively, D is TRBD1 (6 bases). CDR1 is SGHAT, CDR2 FQNNGV, per germline. The CDR3 contains 14 residues. Trimming removed 4 bases from V and 7 bases from J, with 13 bases in between. The CDR3 DNA reads as TGTGCCAGCAGCTCCCCCAGGGGAATCGGGGAGCTGTTTTTT. Encoded protein: CASSSPRGIGELFF.

This chain joins TRBV5-8 and TRBJ1-1, with D unclear. Trimming cost V 4 bases and J 4 bases, with 8 bases left between them. The V gene's germline CDR1 is SGHTS and CDR2 YDEGEE. The CDR3 consists of 12 residues. The CDR3 nucleotides are TGTGCCAGCAGCCGATGGACCACTGAAGCTTTCTTT. Translating it yields CASSRWTTEAFF.

The V call is TRBV19, the J call TRBJ1-1; unclear D gene. The V gene's germline CDR1 is LNHDA and CDR2 SQIVND (reference sequence). Trimming removed 3 bases from V and 1 base from J, with 15 bases in between. The CDR3 spans 16 residues. This chain's CDR3 is CASSISEGAKNTEAFF. The CDR3 nucleotides read TGTGCCAGTAGTATTTCGGAGGGAGCTAAGAACACTGAAGCTTTCTTT.

The chain uses TRBV6-5 and TRBJ2-7, with D possibly matching TRBD1 (6 bases). The germline gives CDR1 MNHEY, CDR2 SVGAGI. V was pared by 7 bases and J by 3 bases, with 16 bases between. This CDR3 has 14 amino acids. CDR3 protein: CASTLPGHFYEQYF. CDR3 coding DNA: TGTGCCAGCACATTACCGGGACACTTCTACGAGCAGTACTTC.

The table lists this clone with a few counts. This chain uses TRBV6-1 with TRBJ2-2, with unresolved D. Trimming removed 2 bases from V and 5 bases from J, with 12 bases in between. The CDR3 totals 15 residues. Germline CDR1 MNHNS, CDR2 SASEGT. CDR3 in DNA: TGTGCCAGCAGTGAATCATCCAGCCATACCGGGGAGCTGTTTTTT. It yields the protein CASSESSSHTGELFF.

In this sample, this clone turned up once. V usage is TRBV10-3 and J usage is TRBJ2-3; D may be TRBD1 or TRBD2 (5 bases each). The CDR3 has 13 residues. Germline V lookup: CDR1 ENHRY, CDR2 SYGVKD. V lost 4 bases and J 4 bases, leaving 9 bases between the germline ends. The CDR3 here is CAISGGAADTQYF. For the CDR3, the DNA is TGTGCCATCAGTGGAGGGGCCGCAGATACGCAGTATTTT.

The genes are TRBV7-2 and TRBJ1-1; D unclear. V lost 4 bases and J lost 4, with 19 bases in between. The CDR3 runs to 16 residues. Germline CDR1 and CDR2: SGHTA and FQGNSA. This CDR3 reads CASSSRGSSGGTEAFF. In nucleotides, the CDR3 is TGTGCCAGCAGCTCCCGTGGATCGAGTGGAGGCACTGAAGCTTTCTTT.

The chain combines TRBV6-1 with TRBJ1-2; D is unclear. Germline lookup yields CDR1 MNHNS and CDR2 SASEGT. The CDR3 runs to 14 residues. Between the trimmed V and J ends, which lost 3 bases and 4 bases, there was a span of 12 bases. The CDR3 loop reads CASSEGPEFYGYTF. In DNA, the CDR3 is TGTGCCAGCAGTGAGGGTCCGGAATTCTATGGCTACACCTTC.

The J gene is TRBJ2-5, the V gene TRBV19; D is tentatively TRBD1 or TRBD2 (5 bases each). In germline, CDR1 is LNHDA, CDR2 SQIVND (reference sequence). The V end lost 4 bases, the J end lost 5 bases, and 11 bases lay between the germline ends. The CDR3 is 13 residues long. CDR3 sequence reads: CASSKGTKETQYF. In DNA, the CDR3 is TGTGCCAGTAGTAAGGGGACGAAGGAGACCCAGTACTTC.

The V and J genes are TRBV18 and TRBJ2-3, with TRBD2 as a possible D gene (5 bases). Trimming removed 3 bases from V and 3 bases from J, with 13 bases in between. The CDR3 is 15 residues long. Per germline, CDR1 KGHSH and CDR2 LQKENI. The CDR3 DNA reads TGTGCCAGCTCACCGTTCGTCGGGGAAACAGATACGCAGTATTTT. It encodes CASSPFVGETDTQYF.

This clone is a singleton in its sample. The V and J genes are TRBV3-1 (or the pseudogene TRBV3-2) and TRBJ2-1, with 7 bases that match TRBD1. This CDR3 has 16 amino acids. Germline V gene sequence: CDR1 LGHDT, CDR2 YNNKEL (reference sequence). Trimming removed 5 bases from V and 1 base from J; junction bases left unmatched: 8. The CDR3 DNA follows: TGTGCCAGCAGCTTTCTAGGGGGCGGGTCCTACAATGAGCAGTTCTTC. It translates to CASSFLGGGSYNEQFF.

The chain joins TRBV28 to TRBJ2-3, with 12 bases identical to TRBD2. The CDR3 runs 15 residues. Trimming removed 9 bases from V and 5 bases from J; junction bases left unmatched: 9. CDR1 and CDR2 (germline): MDHEN, SYDVKM. The CDR3, as DNA: TGTGCCAGTTCTAGCGGGGGGGGCCAGGTAGATACGCAGTATTTT. Protein: CASSSGGGQVDTQYF.

This clone was counted a single time. Given the absence of the conserved phenylalanine or tryptophan at the CDR3 end, a read error is likely. The V call is TRBV27, the J call TRBJ1-6, with 10 bases matching TRBD1. Germline lookup yields CDR1 MNHEY and CDR2 SMNVEV (reference sequence). The junction had 6 bases not matched to a gene; V was cut back by 3 bases and J by 7 bases. This CDR3 has 16 amino acids. CDR3 in DNA: TGTGCCAGCAGTTTGACAGGGGGCGCGAAGAATTCACCCCTCCACCTT. Protein: CASSLTGGAKNSPLHL.

The rearrangement joins TRBV5-6 to TRBJ2-1; 9 bases map to TRBD2. Germline V gives CDR1 SGHDT, CDR2 YYEEEE. V trimming: 3 bases; J trimming: 6 bases; junction bases outside the gene matches: 4. This CDR3 spans 14 amino acids. CDR3 in DNA: TGTGCCAGCAGCTGGGGACTAGCTCGCAATGAGCAGTTCTTC. Translation: CASSWGLARNEQFF.

V and J are TRBV5-1 and TRBJ2-1; 7 bases agree with TRBD1. The CDR3 covers 13 residues. Germline trimming cut 0 bases from V and 6 bases from J; bases unmatched to any gene: 0. In germline, CDR1 is SGHRS, CDR2 YFSETQ. CDR3 DNA: TGCGCCAGCAGCTTGGACAGGGGCAATGAGCAGTTCTTC. Translated, it gives CASSLDRGNEQFF.

V gene TRBV18 combines with J gene TRBJ1-3; D uncertain. Germline assignment: CDR1 KGHSH and CDR2 LQKENI. The CDR3 contains 15 residues. V lost 6 bases to trimming and J lost 0 bases, with 12 bases between them. CDR3 loop: CASSQALSSGNTIYF. The CDR3 region has the DNA TGTGCCAGCTCCCAGGCCCTGAGCTCTGGAAACACCATATATTTT.

CDR3 loop: CASNPTGVGYGYTF. The CDR3 DNA follows: TGTGCCAGTAACCCGACAGGGGTCGGCTATGGCTACACCTTC. This chain connects TRBV19 to TRBJ1-2; 8 bases are shared with TRBD1. CDR3 length: 14 residues. J lost 4 bases, V lost 7 bases, and 8 bases had no gene match. Germline-derived CDR1 and CDR2 are LNHDA and SQIVND (reference sequence). Combining the CDR3 with reference TRBV19 and TRBJ1-2 gives the whole variable domain DGGITQSPKYLFRKEGQNVTLSCEQNLNHDAMYWYRQDPGQGLRLIYYSQIVNDFQKGDIAEGYSVSREKKESFPLTVTSAQKNPTAFYLCASNPTGVGYGYTFGSGTRLTVV.

The chain carries TRBV3-1 (or the pseudogene TRBV3-2) and TRBJ2-1; a weak D match, TRBD1 (5 bases). Germline V gives CDR1 LGHDT, CDR2 YNNKEL (reference sequence). Trimming removed 0 bases from V and 6 bases from J, with 21 bases in between. The CDR3 has 18 residues. CDR3: CASSQDYVKGLRVNEQFF. The CDR3 region has the DNA TGTGCCAGCAGCCAAGATTACGTTAAGGGGCTAAGGGTCAATGAGCAGTTCTTC.

The rearrangement links TRBV28 to TRBJ2-4; D is perhaps TRBD1 (6 bases). V lost 7 bases to trimming and J lost 8 bases, with 18 bases between them. The CDR3 consists of 14 residues. Germline CDR1 MDHEN, CDR2 SYDVKM. CDR3: CASTESAGAYIQYF. CDR3 sequence (DNA): TGTGCCAGCACAGAATCCGCAGGGGCGTACATTCAGTACTTC.

The J gene is TRBJ1-6, the V gene TRBV30; D not resolved. V was trimmed by 6 bases and J by 6 bases, leaving 15 bases between them. The CDR3 consists of 14 residues. Germline V lookup: CDR1 GTSNPN, CDR2 SVGIG (reference sequence). This chain's CDR3 is CACPMGLGNSPLHF. The DNA for the CDR3 is TGTGCCTGCCCGATGGGTTTAGGTAATTCACCCCTCCACTTT. The variable domain in full, with the rest retrieved from reference TRBV30 and TRBJ1-6, is SQTIHQWPATLVQPVGSPLSLECTVEGTSNPNLYWYRQAAGRGLQLLFYSVGIGQISSEVPQNLSASRPQDRQFILSSKKLLLSDSGFYLCACPMGLGNSPLHFGNGTRLTVT.

The V call is TRBV19, the J call TRBJ1-2; D is perhaps TRBD1 (5 bases). The CDR3 has 15 residues. Germline V gene data show CDR1 as LNHDA and CDR2 as SQIVND (reference sequence). Trimming stripped 3 bases from V and 2 bases from J, with 13 bases between. The CDR3: CASSIGGTGNYGYTF. In DNA, the CDR3 is TGTGCCAGTAGTATTGGGGGGACGGGAAACTATGGCTACACCTTC.

The J gene is TRBJ1-1, the V gene TRBV7-9, with D tentatively TRBD1 (5 bases). Germline V gene lookup returns CDR1 SEHNR and CDR2 FQNEAQ (reference sequence). This CDR3 has 15 amino acids. V lost 7 bases and J lost 0, with 15 bases in between. CDR3 loop: CASNFIRGVNTEAFF. The CDR3 coding sequence is TGTGCCAGCAACTTCATCAGAGGGGTGAACACTGAAGCTTTCTTT.